What follows are 9 T cell receptor beta chains derived from one specimen sequenced in a study of cytomegalovirus exposure and HLA in healthy donors (dated 2017 in TCRdb). To prepare the library, the immunoSEQ multiplex PCR assay was applied. For the multiplex PCR, a mixture combining 60 forward primers for TCR Vbeta segments and 13 reverse primers for TCR Jbeta segments was used. In its TCRdb copy, this immuneACCESS table keeps in-frame sequences only and misses some clones. Where compared with another copy, unresolved V genes explain less than half of these, and the others have no known cause. The sample contains around 67,000 clones, around 91% of them found a single time. Of the sample, around an eighth falls within the top ten clones. What was sequenced was PBMCs. The source is a woman aged 25 to 39 in good health and CMV-seropositive.

This clone was counted only a few times. J is TRBJ1-2 and V is TRBV6-5, with TRBD1 matching 10 bases. CDR3 size: 15 residues. Per germline, CDR1 MNHEY and CDR2 SVGAGI. With 6 bases clipped from V and 5 bases from J, the junction kept 9 bases outside the gene matches. CDR3 DNA: TGTGCCAGCAGGAACGGACAGGGGGAAGTATATGGCTACACCTTC. This encodes CASRNGQGEVYGYTF.

This clone was observed a handful of times. In the same sample, other DNA sequences code for this CDR3. The rearrangement links TRBV5-1 to TRBJ2-5; TRBD2 matches 7 bases. This CDR3 region has 13 residues. Germline assignment: CDR1 SGHRS and CDR2 YFSETQ. The trim removed 5 bases at V and 4 bases at J, leaving 5 bases unmatched. The CDR3 DNA is TGCGCCAGCAGTCTAGGCGGGGGAGAGACCCAGTACTTC. It encodes CASSLGGGETQYF. The full variable domain, with the rest looked up from reference TRBV5-1 and TRBJ2-5, is KAGVTQTPRYLIKTRGQQVTLSCSPISGHRSVSWYQQTPGQGLQFLFEYFSETQRNKGNFPGRFSGRQFSNSRSEMNVSTLELGDSALYLCASSLGGGETQYFGPGTRLLVL.

The gene calls are TRBV4-1 and TRBJ2-3, with 10 nucleotides matching TRBD2. The CDR3 length is 19 residues. V trimming: 2 bases; J trimming: 1 base; junction bases outside the gene matches: 12. From germline, CDR1 is MGHRA and CDR2 YSYEKL. CDR3 in amino acids: CASSQRRGLAQGGTDTQYF. The CDR3 nucleotides are TGCGCCAGCAGCCAAAGGAGGGGACTAGCGCAAGGGGGCACAGATACGCAGTATTTT.

V is TRBV5-1 and J is TRBJ2-5; D unclear. The V end was cut by 6 bases, the J end by 4 bases, with 10 bases between. This CDR3 comprises 12 residues. Germline values: CDR1 SGHRS, CDR2 YFSETQ. The CDR3 bases are TGCGCCAGCAACGATGGCTTAGAGACCCAGTACTTC. Encoded protein: CASNDGLETQYF.

The V call is TRBV5-5, the J call TRBJ2-7; possible D gene TRBD1, 5 bases. The germline V and J ends were trimmed by 0 bases and 5 bases, with 15 bases remaining between them. The germline gives CDR1 SGHKS, CDR2 YYEKEE (reference sequence). This CDR3 region has 15 residues. CDR3 region: CASSLVPYQGNEQYF. The CDR3 DNA follows: TGTGCCAGCAGCTTGGTCCCCTACCAGGGAAACGAGCAGTACTTC.

The chain combines TRBV5-1 with TRBJ2-7, with 9 bases matching TRBD2. Germline CDR1 and CDR2: SGHRS and YFSETQ. The CDR3 has 16 residues. V shed 0 bases and J 0 bases; nucleotides not matched to a gene: 4. CDR3 nucleotide sequence: TGCGCCAGCAGCTTGGGACTAGCGGCCTACTCCTACGAGCAGTACTTC. Residues: CASSLGLAAYSYEQYF.

The chain combines TRBV27 with TRBJ2-3, with TRBD1 as a possible D gene (6 bases). CDR3 size: 14 residues. Looked up from germline, CDR1 is MNHEY and CDR2 is SMNVEV (reference sequence). V was shortened by 3 bases and J by 0 bases, with 7 bases between the two germline ends. In nucleotides, the CDR3 is TGTGCCAGCAGTTTGGACAGTAGCACAGATACGCAGTATTTT. It encodes CASSLDSSTDTQYF.

This rearrangement joins TRBV6-6 to TRBJ2-5; 7 nucleotides agree with TRBD2. Germline CDR1 reads MNHNY; CDR2 reads SVGAGI (reference sequence). The CDR3 is 14 residues long. V gave up 2 bases and J gave up 3 bases; unmatched junction bases: 3. CDR3 loop: CASSYLGGKETQYF. CDR3 in DNA: TGTGCCAGCAGTTACCTGGGGGGGAAAGAGACCCAGTACTTC.

This chain connects TRBV6-1 to TRBJ1-1; 7 bases are a match to TRBD1. CDR3 length: 13 residues. After removal of 3 bases from V and 11 bases from J, the junction contained 9 bases not matched to a gene. The germline CDR1 and CDR2 sequences are MNHNS and SASEGT. The CDR3 loop is CASSDSGGWWAFF. CDR3 DNA sequence: TGTGCCAGCAGTGATTCAGGGGGGTGGTGGGCTTTCTTT.